These T cell receptor beta chains were read from a single sample in a study of graft-versus-host responses after intestinal transplantation. These receptors are not linked to any known antigen. This table comes from immunoSEQ multiplex PCR, and its TCRdb copy is limited to in-frame clones, with some not included. The sample comprises some 93,000 clones, roughly 90% of which are singletons, and 0.5% rests with the top ten. The material was unstimulated CD8+ T cells sorted from spleen or lymph node cells, obtained before intestinal transplant. The receptors here all came from a human donor who received an intestinal transplant. CDR3s include the opening cysteine and the closing phenylalanine or tryptophan. The D gene is left open where the match is weak.

TGTGCCAGCAGTTTACGGGGAAATGACTACGAGCAGTACTTC CASSLRGNDYEQYF NA TRBJ2-7 TRBV28
TGTGCTAGTGGTTTGCTACGGACAGGAGCTATGAACACTGAAGCTTTCTTT CASGLLRTGAMNTEAFF TRBD1 TRBJ1-1 TRBV12-5
TGTGCCAGCAGCTTGGCTGGCCCAGGGGCGGGCGAAAAACTGTTTTTT CASSLAGPGAGEKLFF NA TRBJ1-4 TRBV5-6
TGTGCCAGCAGCTTCGGGACAAACTCCTACAATGAGCAGTTCTTC CASSFGTNSYNEQFF NA TRBJ2-1 TRBV6-5
TGTGCCAGTAGTTCTCCGGGACTAGCGGGAGCCGGGGAGCTGTTTTTT CASSSPGLAGAGELFF TRBD2 TRBJ2-2 TRBV19
TGTGCCAGCAGTGACAGGGTCTCCTATAATTCACCCCTCCACTTT CASSDRVSYNSPLHF NA TRBJ1-6 TRBV2
TGTGCCAGCAGCTTGTTGGGCTCTGAAGCTTTCTTT CASSLLGSEAFF NA TRBJ1-1 TRBV5-6
TGTGCCAGCAGGCTTGGACTAGAATGGGATGAGCAGTTCTTC CASRLGLEWDEQFF TRBD2 TRBJ2-1 TRBV6-1
TGTGCCAGCAGTGTACCCGACACAACCTACGAGCAGTACTTC CASSVPDTTYEQYF NA TRBJ2-7 TRBV28
TGTGCCAGCAGCACTTGGACAGGGGGAAGAGGCAATCAGCCCCAGCATTTT CASSTWTGGRGNQPQHF TRBD1 TRBJ1-5 TRBV7-8
TGTGCCAGCAGCCCACCGGACAGGGTTCCCCACAATGAGCAGTTCTTC CASSPPDRVPHNEQFF TRBD1 TRBJ2-1 TRBV9
TGTGCCACCCTGACCGGGGTAGGAAATGAGCAGTTCTTC CATLTGVGNEQFF NA TRBJ2-1 TRBV27
TGTGCCAGCAGTCCTCGGGGGGGATCCTACAATGAGCAGTTCTTC CASSPRGGSYNEQFF TRBD2 TRBJ2-1 TRBV6-1
TGTGCCAGCAGCTTTGGCGGAATGAACACTGAAGCTTTCTTT CASSFGGMNTEAFF NA TRBJ1-1 TRBV5-8